These T cell receptor beta chains were read from a single sample in a study of blood T cell repertoires in COVID-19. Assay used: immunoSEQ multiplex PCR; TCRdb lists only in-frame clones, some missing. The table has 35,000 to 40,000 clones, roughly 87% seen once; the top ten hold 7% to 9%. Sequenced input: peripheral blood. These TCRs come from a human donor in a cohort sampled during active COVID-19. Each CDR3 is given with its conserved first and last residue. Size tells how often a clone was seen (once, few, many) or the class of an expanded clone, and some rows leave it out.

size	V	J	CDR3
NA	TRBV5-4	TRBJ1-2	CASSLKTGYYGYTF
NA	TRBV5-5	TRBJ2-4	CASSFENIQYF
NA	TRBV7-3	TRBJ1-1	CASSPGHSGGTEAFF
few	TRBV27	TRBJ2-7	CASSWGPHPEYF
NA	TRBV12-3/TRBV12-4	TRBJ1-2	CASTPDRDYGYTF
NA	TRBV29-1	TRBJ1-1	CSVGWRGRGTEAFF
NA	TRBV4-3	TRBJ2-1	CASSQGGEGAGNEQFF
NA	TRBV7-2	TRBJ2-3	CASSLRNFGHTQYF
NA	TRBV5-1	TRBJ2-1	CASSLFLAGNRDEQFF
NA	TRBV28	TRBJ2-1	CASSSVRGSLHNEQFF
NA	TRBV24-1	TRBJ2-7	CATSEPSGGQYF
NA	TRBV24-1	TRBJ2-1	CATNGDRGFPYNEQFF
NA	TRBV3-1/TRBV3-2	TRBJ2-2	CASSQDQTSGNTGELFF
NA	TRBV6-5	TRBJ1-2	CASRDRDRLNYGYTF
once	TRBV29-1	TRBJ1-1	CSVVSRNTEAFF
NA	TRBV29-1	TRBJ2-7	CSVEFGAGVEQYF
NA	TRBV3-1/TRBV3-2	TRBJ2-5	CASSQHRDSAQYF
NA	TRBV28	TRBJ2-7	CASRVAGGSYEQYF